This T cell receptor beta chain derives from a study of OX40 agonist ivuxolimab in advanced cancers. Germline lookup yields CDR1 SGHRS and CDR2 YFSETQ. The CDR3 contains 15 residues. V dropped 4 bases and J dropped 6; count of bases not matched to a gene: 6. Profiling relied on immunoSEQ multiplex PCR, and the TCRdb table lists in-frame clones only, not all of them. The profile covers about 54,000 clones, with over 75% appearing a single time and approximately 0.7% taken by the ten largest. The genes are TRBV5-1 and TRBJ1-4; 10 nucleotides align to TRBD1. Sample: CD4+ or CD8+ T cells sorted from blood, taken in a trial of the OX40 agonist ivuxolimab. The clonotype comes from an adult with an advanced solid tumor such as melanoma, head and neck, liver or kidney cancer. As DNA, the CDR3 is TGCGCCAGCAGCCTCGACAGGGGGCACGATGAAAAACTGTTTTTT. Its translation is CASSLDRGHDEKLFF.